Below are 32 T cell receptor beta chains sequenced from a single sample in a study of blood T cell repertoires in COVID-19 (dated by TCRdb to 2020 to 2021). The library was produced with the immunoSEQ multiplex PCR assay. TCRdb's version of the immuneACCESS table is confined to in-frame rearrangements and falls short of the full clone set. An unresolved V gene accounts for under half of the shortfall where checked; the remainder is of unknown origin. Across this sample there are tens of thousands of clones, with around nine tenths seen only once. The ten largest clones add up to approximately 19% of the sample. Material: peripheral blood. These receptor sequences come from a woman at least 80 years old with acute or convalescent COVID-19.

The rearrangement joins TRBV28 to TRBJ1-3; 8 bases are shared with TRBD1. Germline V gene data show CDR1 as MDHEN and CDR2 as SYDVKM. Germline trimming cut 4 bases from V and 2 bases from J; bases unmatched to any gene: 7. The CDR3 loop spans 16 amino acids. CDR3 sequence: CASSSGQGVTGNTIYF. The CDR3 DNA follows: TGTGCCAGCAGTTCTGGACAGGGAGTCACTGGAAACACCATATATTTT.

The CDR3 loop is CASSDRGRDSPLHF. The CDR3 DNA is TGTGCCAGCAGTGACAGGGGCAGGGATTCACCCCTCCACTTT. J is TRBJ1-6 and V is TRBV2, with a weak D call TRBD1 (6 bases). Germline CDR1 SNHLY, CDR2 FYNNEI. V dropped 3 bases and J dropped 8 bases, with 11 bases sitting between them. This CDR3 has 14 amino acids.

The chain combines TRBV12-3 or TRBV12-4 with TRBJ2-5, with 7 bases identical to TRBD1. There are 13 residues in the CDR3. The trim removed 5 bases at V and 5 bases at J, leaving 5 bases unmatched. Here the CDR3 reads CASSRDSGETQYF. In DNA form, the CDR3 reads TGTGCCAGCAGTAGGGACAGTGGGGAGACCCAGTACTTC.

The genes are TRBV24-1 and TRBJ1-2; 10 bases align to TRBD1. The CDR3 is 16 amino acids. Per the germline V gene, CDR1 is KGHDR and CDR2 is SFDVKD. Germline trimming cut 3 bases from V and 4 bases from J; bases unmatched to any gene: 7. The CDR3 bases are TGTGCCACCAGTGATCCCCGGGACAGGGGCGGCTATGGCTACACCTTC. Its protein product is CATSDPRDRGGYGYTF.

This chain links TRBV5-1 with TRBJ2-1; 7 bases align to TRBD2. Germline assignment: CDR1 SGHRS and CDR2 YFSETQ. The CDR3 spans 16 residues. Germline trimming cut 0 bases from V and 0 bases from J; bases unmatched to any gene: 3. The CDR3 reads CASSLVGGSSYNEQFF. The CDR3 region has the DNA TGCGCCAGCAGCTTGGTGGGCGGGAGCTCCTACAATGAGCAGTTCTTC.

The sample holds one count of this clone. V is TRBV5-1 and J is TRBJ1-3; D perhaps matches TRBD1 (5 bases). V was pared by 0 bases and J by 0 bases, with 7 bases between. The CDR3 sequence is 15 residues long. Germline-derived CDR1 and CDR2 are SGHRS and YFSETQ. CDR3 nucleotides: TGCGCCAGCAGCTTGGTGGGGGGCTCTGGAAACACCATATATTTT. It is translated as CASSLVGGSGNTIYF.

The gene calls are TRBV4-3 and TRBJ2-3; TRBD2 matches at 7 bases. The CDR3 has 13 amino acids. With 4 bases clipped from V and 11 bases from J, the junction kept 9 bases outside the gene matches. Germline CDR1 reads LGHNA; CDR2 reads YSLEER. The CDR3 reads CASSPSSGLLQYF. The CDR3 DNA reads TGCGCCAGCAGCCCGTCTAGCGGCCTGCTGCAGTATTTT.

The V call is TRBV28, the J call TRBJ2-1; 8 bases line up with TRBD1. J was trimmed by 8 bases and V by 5 bases; bases with no gene match: 11. Germline CDR1 is MDHEN and CDR2 is SYDVKM. This CDR3 region has 15 residues. CDR3 DNA: TGTGCCAGCAGTACCCAGGGGGCGATGATTGATGAGCAGTTCTTC. This sequence encodes CASSTQGAMIDEQFF. The full variable domain, rest sourced from reference TRBV28 and TRBJ2-1, is DVKVTQSSRYLVKRTGEKVFLECVQDMDHENMFWYRQDPGLGLRLIYFSYDVKMKEKGDIPEGYSVSREKKERFSLILESASTNQTSMYLCASSTQGAMIDEQFFGPGTRLTVL.

The chain joins TRBV7-9 to TRBJ1-5, with D perhaps matching TRBD1 (6 bases). Trimming stripped 5 bases from V and 2 bases from J, with 13 bases between. CDR3 length equals 15 residues. From germline, CDR1 is SEHNR and CDR2 FQNEAQ (reference sequence). CDR3: CASSHGGAGNQPQHF. CDR3 nucleotide sequence: TGTGCCAGCAGCCACGGGGGGGCTGGCAATCAGCCCCAGCATTTT.

This clone was seen once. The gene calls are TRBV6-5 and TRBJ1-1; 7 nucleotides agree with TRBD1. The germline V gene has CDR1 MNHEY and CDR2 SVGAGI. J gave up 11 bases and V 1 base, and 7 bases lay outside the gene matches. This CDR3 contains 13 residues. This CDR3 is CASSYYGQEDAFF. The CDR3 coding sequence is TGTGCCAGCAGTTACTATGGACAGGAGGACGCTTTCTTT.

This chain connects TRBV2 to TRBJ2-7, with 9 nucleotides matching TRBD2. CDR1 SNHLY and CDR2 FYNNEI come from the germline V gene. This CDR3 has 14 residues. The V and J ends lost 9 bases and 2 bases, in that order; junction bases with no gene match: 8. The CDR3 loop reads CARSAGGLTYEQYF. In DNA form, the CDR3 reads TGTGCCAGATCTGCGGGGGGGCTTACCTACGAGCAGTACTTC. The variable domain in full, completed from reference TRBV2 and TRBJ2-7, reads EPEVTQTPSHQVTQMGQEVILRCVPISNHLYFYWYRQILGQKVEFLVSFYNNEISEKSEIFDDQFSVERPDGSNFTLKIRSTKLEDSAMYFCARSAGGLTYEQYFGPGTRLTVT.

V gene TRBV11-2 combines with J gene TRBJ2-3, with D perhaps matching TRBD2 (5 bases). The length of the CDR3 is 12 residues. Germline V lookup: CDR1 SGHAT, CDR2 FQNNGV. Trimming pared 6 bases from V and 2 bases from J, leaving 6 bases between. CDR3 sequence reads: CASRLVTDTQYF. In DNA, the CDR3 is TGTGCCAGCAGACTAGTCACAGATACGCAGTATTTT.

This clone was observed a handful of times. For the CDR3, the DNA is TGTGCCACCCGCGAGGCGGGAGTGGGGTTTAGGAATGAGCAGTTCTTC. Amino acids: CATREAGVGFRNEQFF. The rearrangement links TRBV15 to TRBJ2-1; 7 nucleotides match TRBD2. V dropped 8 bases and J dropped 7; count of bases not matched to a gene: 17. The V gene's germline CDR1 is LNHNV and CDR2 YYDKDF (reference sequence). This CDR3 has 16 residues.

V and J are TRBV28 and TRBJ1-3; D not resolved. The CDR3 has 12 residues. V was shortened by 3 bases and J by 8 bases, with 8 bases between the two germline ends. Looked up from germline, CDR1 is MDHEN and CDR2 is SYDVKM. CDR3: CASSLIRDTIYF. As DNA, the CDR3 is TGTGCCAGCAGTTTGATTCGGGACACCATATATTTT.

Notes on this clone: Its ends do not fully match the called genes, so a read error is possible. The V and J genes are TRBV28 and TRBJ2-2, with a possible D match to TRBD2 (5 bases). The germline V gene has CDR1 MDHEN and CDR2 SYDVKM. The CDR3 sequence is 15 residues long. CDR3 amino acids: CASSSPGSNTGELFF. The CDR3 region has the DNA TGTGCCAGCAGTTCCCCGGGGTCGAATACCGGGGAGCTGTTTTTT.

The V and J genes are TRBV4-3 and TRBJ2-3; the D is unclear. CDR1 and CDR2 (germline): LGHNA, YSLEER. This CDR3 spans 13 amino acids. The V end lost 0 bases, the J end lost 4 bases, and 5 bases lay between the germline ends. The CDR3 reads CASSQDAADTQYF. CDR3 in DNA: TGCGCCAGCAGCCAAGACGCAGCAGATACGCAGTATTTT.

V gene TRBV7-2 combines with J gene TRBJ2-7, with 7 bases fitting TRBD1. Unmatched junction bases numbered 5, after V lost 1 base and J lost 5 bases. CDR1 is SGHTA and CDR2 is FQGNSA in the germline V gene. The CDR3 is 14 residues long. CDR3 amino acids: CASSLGQGSDEQYF. The CDR3 coding sequence is TGTGCCAGCAGCTTAGGACAGGGATCTGACGAGCAGTACTTC.

The chain joins TRBV19 to TRBJ1-2; D remains unclear. Per the germline V gene, CDR1 is LNHDA and CDR2 is SQIVND (reference sequence). CDR3 length: 13 amino acids. V was shortened by 3 bases and J by 8 bases, with 13 bases between the two germline ends. The CDR3 DNA is TGTGCCAGTAGTATCGAAGCGAGGTACGGCTACACCTTC. Its translation is CASSIEARYGYTF. The entire variable domain, with the rest obtained from reference TRBV19 and TRBJ1-2, is as follows: DGGITQSPKYLFRKEGQNVTLSCEQNLNHDAMYWYRQDPGQGLRLIYYSQIVNDFQKGDIAEGYSVSREKKESFPLTVTSAQKNPTAFYLCASSIEARYGYTFGSGTRLTVV.

V gene TRBV6-5 combines with J gene TRBJ1-6; TRBD1 matches 10 bases. J was trimmed by 9 bases and V by 7 bases; bases with no gene match: 9. This CDR3 contains 15 residues. Germline loops: CDR1 MNHEY, CDR2 SVGAGI. The CDR3 reads CASISPGQGSSPLHF. The CDR3 nucleotides are TGTGCCAGCATAAGTCCGGGACAGGGGTCTTCACCCCTCCACTTT.

This rearrangement joins TRBV7-2 to TRBJ1-4, with TRBD1 as a possible D gene (5 bases). This CDR3 comprises 14 residues. The germline gives CDR1 SGHTA, CDR2 FQGNSA. The V and J ends lost 5 bases and 7 bases respectively, with 14 bases between them. CDR3 nucleotides: TGTGCCAGCAGCCCAGAAGGGGCGAGTGAAAAACTGTTTTTT. It translates to CASSPEGASEKLFF.

The chain employs TRBV5-1 and TRBJ2-3; 12 bases agree with TRBD2. The CDR3 contains 16 residues. Germline-derived CDR1 and CDR2 are SGHRS and YFSETQ. V trimming: 4 bases; J trimming: 5 bases; junction bases outside the gene matches: 8. The CDR3 loop is CASSPGLAGMIDTQYF. The CDR3 coding sequence is TGCGCCAGCAGCCCGGGACTAGCGGGCATGATAGATACGCAGTATTTT.

The CDR3 DNA reads TGTGCCAGCAGTGCCCCGGGACTAGCGGAGTACAATGAGCAGTTCTTC. The encoded protein is CASSAPGLAEYNEQFF. This chain connects TRBV2 to TRBJ2-1; 11 bases match TRBD2. The CDR3 is made up of 16 amino acids. The trim removed 4 bases at V and 4 bases at J, leaving 6 bases unmatched. CDR1 SNHLY and CDR2 FYNNEI come from the germline V gene.

The sample holds one count of this clone. This sequence joins TRBV7-2 and TRBJ2-7; possible D gene TRBD1, 5 bases. With 2 bases removed from V and 3 bases from J, the gap between germline ends came to 5 bases. CDR1 is SGHTA and CDR2 is FQGNSA in the germline V gene. CDR3 length equals 12 residues. CDR3 in DNA: TGTGCCAGCAGCTTAACAGGCTACGAGCAGTACTTC. Amino acids: CASSLTGYEQYF.

The V gene is TRBV3-1 (or the pseudogene TRBV3-2), the J gene TRBJ2-1; perhaps TRBD2 as D (6 bases). The length of the CDR3 is 14 residues. The V gene lost 6 bases and the J gene lost 0 bases, with 9 bases spanning the gap. From germline, CDR1 is LGHDT and CDR2 YNNKEL (reference sequence). CDR3 in DNA: TGTGCCAGCAGAGCAGCGGGCTCCTACAATGAGCAGTTCTTC. Amino acid sequence: CASRAAGSYNEQFF.

V usage is TRBV15 and J usage is TRBJ2-7, with TRBD1 matching 8 bases. From germline, CDR1 is LNHNV and CDR2 YYDKDF (reference sequence). V gave up 5 bases and J gave up 2 bases; unmatched junction bases: 5. This CDR3 has 14 amino acids. CDR3 in DNA: TGTGCCACCAGCCGAGTGGGACAGGCCTACGAGCAGTACTTC. Protein: CATSRVGQAYEQYF.

This clone has just one count. The chain is built from TRBV7-2 and TRBJ1-6; 9 nucleotides line up with TRBD1. With 4 bases clipped from V and 10 bases from J, the junction kept 11 bases outside the gene matches. The germline gives CDR1 SGHTA, CDR2 FQGNSA. The CDR3 extends over 16 amino acids. CDR3 bases: TGTGCCAGCAGCTCAATGGGAGGACAGGGGACCTCACCCCTCCACTTT. Translating it yields CASSSMGGQGTSPLHF.

The J gene is TRBJ1-5, the V gene TRBV7-9, with a possible D match to TRBD1 (6 bases). Trimming removed 3 bases from V and 6 bases from J, with 9 bases in between. Germline V gene sequence: CDR1 SEHNR, CDR2 FQNEAQ (reference sequence). The CDR3 spans 13 residues. This CDR3 is CASSFTGSQPQHF. In nucleotides, the CDR3 is TGTGCCAGCAGCTTTACAGGGAGTCAGCCCCAGCATTTT. Together with reference TRBV7-9 and TRBJ1-5, the CDR3 gives the full variable domain: DTGVSQNPRHKITKRGQNVTFRCDPISEHNRLYWYRQTLGQGPEFLTYFQNEAQLEKSRLLSDRFSAERPKGSFSTLEIQRTEQGDSAMYLCASSFTGSQPQHFGDGTRLSIL.

The rearrangement uses TRBV28 and TRBJ2-7; maybe TRBD2 (6 bases). Trimming removed 8 bases from V and 2 bases from J, with 10 bases in between. This CDR3 region has 12 residues. Germline CDR1 and CDR2: MDHEN and SYDVKM. CDR3 protein: CASCGGTYEQYF. CDR3 sequence (DNA): TGTGCCAGCTGTGGCGGGACCTACGAGCAGTACTTC.

The chain recombines TRBV27 with TRBJ1-2, with D hard to call. Germline CDR1 is MNHEY and CDR2 is SMNVEV (reference sequence). V dropped 5 bases and J dropped 5 bases, with 15 bases sitting between them. This CDR3 has 14 amino acids. CDR3 bases: TGTGCCAGCAGTCCCGGACTTCCGGGGTATGGCTACACCTTC. Translating gives CASSPGLPGYGYTF.

V is TRBV7-2 and J is TRBJ1-1, with a weak D call TRBD1 (5 bases). The CDR3 contains 14 residues. The germline V gene encodes CDR1 SGHTA and CDR2 FQGNSA. V lost 7 bases and J lost 4, with 16 bases in between. The CDR3 loop is CASTPGRGGTEAFF. The CDR3, as DNA: TGTGCCAGCACCCCGGGCCGGGGGGGCACTGAAGCTTTCTTT.

In DNA form, the CDR3 reads TGTGCCAGCAGCTTGGGCGGGACAGGGCGAGAGACCCAGTACTTC. It yields the protein CASSLGGTGRETQYF. V usage is TRBV5-6 and J usage is TRBJ2-5, with 9 bases that match TRBD1. Germline trimming cut 0 bases from V and 4 bases from J; bases unmatched to any gene: 4. Per germline, CDR1 SGHDT and CDR2 YYEEEE. The CDR3 is made up of 15 amino acids.

The J gene is TRBJ2-3, the V gene TRBV6-6, with TRBD2 identical over 12 bases. From germline, CDR1 is MNHNY and CDR2 SVGAGI (reference sequence). J gave up 4 bases and V 7 bases, and 9 bases lay outside the gene matches. The CDR3 is made up of 16 amino acids. The CDR3 is CASTRLAGAPPDTQYF. As DNA, the CDR3 is TGTGCCAGCACCCGACTAGCGGGGGCCCCACCAGATACGCAGTATTTT.